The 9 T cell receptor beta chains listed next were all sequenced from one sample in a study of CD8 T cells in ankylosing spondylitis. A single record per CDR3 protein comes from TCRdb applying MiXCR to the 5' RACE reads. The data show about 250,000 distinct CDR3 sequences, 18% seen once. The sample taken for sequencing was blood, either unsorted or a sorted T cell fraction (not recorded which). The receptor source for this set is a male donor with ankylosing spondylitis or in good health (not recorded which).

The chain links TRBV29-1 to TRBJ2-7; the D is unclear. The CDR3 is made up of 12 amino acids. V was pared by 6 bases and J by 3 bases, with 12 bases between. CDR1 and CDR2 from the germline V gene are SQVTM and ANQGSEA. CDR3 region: CSVRGSGYEQYF. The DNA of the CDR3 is TGCAGCGTCCGTGGGTCGGGCTACGAGCAGTACTTC.

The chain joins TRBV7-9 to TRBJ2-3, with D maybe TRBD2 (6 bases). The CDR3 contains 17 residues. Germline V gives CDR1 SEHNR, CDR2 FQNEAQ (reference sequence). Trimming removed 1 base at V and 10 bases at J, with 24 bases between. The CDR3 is CASSLDGSLARHWAQYF. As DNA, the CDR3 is TGTGCCAGCAGCTTAGACGGGAGTTTGGCACGACACTGGGCGCAGTATTTT.

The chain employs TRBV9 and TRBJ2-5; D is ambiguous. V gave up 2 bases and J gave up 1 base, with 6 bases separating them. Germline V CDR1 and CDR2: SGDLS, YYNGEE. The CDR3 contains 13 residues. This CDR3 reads CASSVTTQETQYF. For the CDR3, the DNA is TGTGCCAGCAGCGTCACAACCCAAGAGACCCAGTACTTC.

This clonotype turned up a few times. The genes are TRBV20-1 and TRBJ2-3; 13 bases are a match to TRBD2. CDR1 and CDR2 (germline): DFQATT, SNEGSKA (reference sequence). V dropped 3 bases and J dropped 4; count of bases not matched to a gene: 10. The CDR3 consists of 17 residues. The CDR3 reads CSARLGLAGILSDTQYF. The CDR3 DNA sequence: TGCAGTGCTAGGTTGGGACTAGCGGGAATCTTGTCAGATACGCAGTATTTT.

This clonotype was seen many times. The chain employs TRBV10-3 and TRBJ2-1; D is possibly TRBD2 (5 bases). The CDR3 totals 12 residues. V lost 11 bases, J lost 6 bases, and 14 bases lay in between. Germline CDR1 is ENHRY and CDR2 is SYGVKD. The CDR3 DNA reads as TGTGCCGCCGGGATCCCGATCAATGAGCAGTTCTTC. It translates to CAAGIPINEQFF.

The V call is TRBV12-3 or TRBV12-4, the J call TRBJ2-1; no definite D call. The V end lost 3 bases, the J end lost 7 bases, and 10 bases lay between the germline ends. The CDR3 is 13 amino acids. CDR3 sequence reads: CASSFIFGNEQFF. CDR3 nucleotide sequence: TGTGCCAGCAGTTTTATCTTCGGTAATGAGCAGTTCTTC.

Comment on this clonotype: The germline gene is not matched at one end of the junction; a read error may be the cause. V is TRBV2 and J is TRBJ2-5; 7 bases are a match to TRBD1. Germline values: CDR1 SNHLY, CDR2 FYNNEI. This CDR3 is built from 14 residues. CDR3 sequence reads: CASTEPTGKETQYF. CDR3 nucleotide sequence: TGTGCCAGCACTGAACCGACAGGGAAGGAGACCCAGTACTTC.

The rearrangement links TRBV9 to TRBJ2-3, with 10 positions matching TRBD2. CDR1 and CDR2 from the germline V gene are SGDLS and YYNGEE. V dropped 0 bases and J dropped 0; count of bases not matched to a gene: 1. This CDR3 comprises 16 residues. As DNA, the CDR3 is TGTGCCAGCAGCGTAGAGCGGGAGGGGAGCACAGATACGCAGTATTTT. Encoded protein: CASSVEREGSTDTQYF.

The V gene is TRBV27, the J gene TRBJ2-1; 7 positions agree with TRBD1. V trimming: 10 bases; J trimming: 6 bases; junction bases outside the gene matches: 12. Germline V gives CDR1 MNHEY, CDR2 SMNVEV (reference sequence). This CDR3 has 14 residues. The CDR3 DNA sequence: TGTGCCACCCAACGACAGGGTAGTGGCAATGAGCAGTTCTTC. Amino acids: CATQRQGSGNEQFF.